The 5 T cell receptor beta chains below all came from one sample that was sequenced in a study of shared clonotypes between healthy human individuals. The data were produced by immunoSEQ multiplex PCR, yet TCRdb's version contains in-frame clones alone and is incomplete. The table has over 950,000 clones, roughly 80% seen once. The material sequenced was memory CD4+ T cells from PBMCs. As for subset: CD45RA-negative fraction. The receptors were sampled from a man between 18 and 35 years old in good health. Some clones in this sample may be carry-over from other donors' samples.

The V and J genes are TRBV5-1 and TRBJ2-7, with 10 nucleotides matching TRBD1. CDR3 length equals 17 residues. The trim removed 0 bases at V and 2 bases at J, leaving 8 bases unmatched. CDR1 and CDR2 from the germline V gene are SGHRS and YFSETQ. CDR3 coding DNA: TGCGCCAGCAGCTTGGGCCTGGGACAGGGGTCTCCCTACGAGCAGTACTTC. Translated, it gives CASSLGLGQGSPYEQYF.

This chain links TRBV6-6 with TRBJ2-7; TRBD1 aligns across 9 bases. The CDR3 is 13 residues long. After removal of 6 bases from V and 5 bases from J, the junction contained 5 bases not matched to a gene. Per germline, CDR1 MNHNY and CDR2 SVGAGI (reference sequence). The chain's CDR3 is CASRDRGSDEQYF. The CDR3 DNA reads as TGTGCCAGCAGGGACAGGGGATCCGACGAGCAGTACTTC.

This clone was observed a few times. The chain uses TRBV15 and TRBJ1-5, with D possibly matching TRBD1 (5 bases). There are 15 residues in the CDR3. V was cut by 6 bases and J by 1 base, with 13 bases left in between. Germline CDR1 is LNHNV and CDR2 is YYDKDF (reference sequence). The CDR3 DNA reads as TGTGCCACCAGATCCTTGGGGGGAAGCAATCAGCCCCAGCATTTT. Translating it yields CATRSLGGSNQPQHF.

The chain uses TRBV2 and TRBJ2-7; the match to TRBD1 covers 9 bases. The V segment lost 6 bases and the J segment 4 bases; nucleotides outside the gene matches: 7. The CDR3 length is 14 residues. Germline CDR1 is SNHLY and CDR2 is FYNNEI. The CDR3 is CASSLGQGQYEQYF. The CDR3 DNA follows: TGTGCCAGCAGCCTGGGACAGGGTCAATACGAGCAGTACTTC.

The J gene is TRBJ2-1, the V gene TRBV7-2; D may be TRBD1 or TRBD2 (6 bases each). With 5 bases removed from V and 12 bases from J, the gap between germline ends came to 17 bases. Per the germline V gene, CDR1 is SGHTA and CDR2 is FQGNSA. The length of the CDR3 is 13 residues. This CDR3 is CASSLGRGRGQFF. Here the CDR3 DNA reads TGTGCCAGCAGCCTAGGGCGGGGCAGGGGGCAGTTCTTC.